The 14 T cell receptor beta chains below were found in one sample sequenced in a study of cytomegalovirus exposure and HLA in healthy donors. The PCR had 60 Vbeta and 13 Jbeta primers. TCRdb's copy holds only in-frame clones and misses some; the assay was immunoSEQ multiplex PCR. The sample yields under 140,000 clones, roughly 78% seen once. The specimen was PBMCs. These receptors came from a woman aged 30 to 39 in good health and CMV-seronegative.

The J gene is TRBJ1-6, the V gene TRBV9; D is unresolved. V lost 2 bases and J 0 bases, leaving 3 bases between the germline ends. The CDR3 length is 14 residues. Looked up from germline, CDR1 is SGDLS and CDR2 is YYNGEE. This CDR3 reads CASSVGSYNSPLHF. The DNA for the CDR3 is TGTGCCAGCAGCGTCGGCTCCTATAATTCACCCCTCCACTTT.

The chain links TRBV6-1 to TRBJ2-5, with TRBD1 matching 10 bases. Trimming removed 6 bases from V and 2 bases from J; junction bases left unmatched: 3. Germline V gene data show CDR1 as MNHNS and CDR2 as SASEGT. The CDR3 loop spans 14 amino acids. CDR3 protein: CASRTGGPQETQYF. The CDR3, as DNA: TGTGCCAGCAGGACAGGGGGCCCTCAAGAGACCCAGTACTTC.

This clone has just a few counts. CDR3 in DNA: TGTGCCACCAGCAGAGATCTCCTAAGCTCCTACAATGAGCAGTTCTTC. It specifies CATSRDLLSSYNEQFF. J is TRBJ2-1 and V is TRBV15; no reliable D call. Germline V gives CDR1 LNHNV, CDR2 YYDKDF (reference sequence). This CDR3 is 16 amino acids long. Trimming stripped 0 bases from V and 0 bases from J, with 9 bases between.

The genes are TRBV21-1 and TRBJ1-1; TRBD1 was called by the table and not checked on the DNA. TRBV21-1 represents a pseudogene. The CDR3 runs 15 residues. CDR3 residues: CASSRWTAENTEAFF. The CDR3 DNA sequence: TGTGCCAGCAGCCGATGGACAGCTGAGAACACTGAAGCTTTCTTT.

The rearrangement joins TRBV15 to TRBJ1-1; 10 nucleotides match TRBD1. V gave up 4 bases and J gave up 4 bases; unmatched junction bases: 3. Looked up from germline, CDR1 is LNHNV and CDR2 is YYDKDF (reference sequence). The CDR3 runs 14 residues. The CDR3 here is CATSTRQGATEAFF. As DNA, the CDR3 is TGTGCCACCAGCACACGACAGGGGGCCACTGAAGCTTTCTTT.

The V and J genes are TRBV29-1 and TRBJ2-7, with D unresolved. Trimming shortened V by 7 bases and J by 2 bases, and 15 bases separated the two germline ends. The CDR3 contains 13 residues. Germline V CDR1 and CDR2: SQVTM, ANQGSEA. Here the CDR3 DNA reads TGCAGCGGCATTTCGACATTAACCTACGAGCAGTACTTC. Translation gives CSGISTLTYEQYF.

In this sample, this clone turned up a few times. This chain links TRBV4-2 with TRBJ1-1; D ambiguous. Trimming took 2 bases from V and 5 from J, leaving 15 bases between them. Germline lookup yields CDR1 LGHNA and CDR2 YNFKEQ. The CDR3 loop spans 15 amino acids. The CDR3 DNA reads TGTGCCAGCAGCCAACGTCAGGTGGGTGCTACTGAAGCTTTCTTT. As protein: CASSQRQVGATEAFF.

The CDR3, as DNA: TGTGCCAGCAGTTCGCAAGAGACCCAGTACTTC. This encodes CASSSQETQYF. The chain has TRBV27 and TRBJ2-5, with no clear D. The CDR3 has 11 amino acids. Germline V CDR1 and CDR2: MNHEY, SMNVEV (reference sequence). V lost 4 bases, J lost 2 bases, and 2 bases lay in between.

The chain carries TRBV6-6 and TRBJ1-5, with 8 bases lining up with TRBD1. CDR1 and CDR2 (germline): MNHNY, SVGAGI (reference sequence). The trim removed 6 bases at V and 3 bases at J, leaving 4 bases unmatched. CDR3 length equals 14 residues. DNA for the CDR3: TGTGCCAGCAGAACGGGACAGGACAATCAGCCCCAGCATTTT. Amino acids: CASRTGQDNQPQHF.

The chain carries TRBV18 and TRBJ1-4; 10 bases match TRBD1. The CDR3 is 15 residues long. The V segment lost 0 bases and the J segment 5 bases; nucleotides outside the gene matches: 0. The V gene's germline CDR1 is KGHSH and CDR2 LQKENI. Written as DNA, the CDR3 is TGTGCCAGCTCACCACCGGGACAGGGGAATGAAAAACTGTTTTTT. It translates to CASSPPGQGNEKLFF.

V usage is TRBV11-2 and J usage is TRBJ2-5; TRBD1 matches at 7 bases. Looked up from germline, CDR1 is SGHAT and CDR2 is FQNNGV. V lost 2 bases and J lost 4; bases outside the gene matches: 4. The CDR3 totals 14 residues. In DNA, the CDR3 is TGTGCCAGCAGCTTAATGACAGGGTCAGAGACCCAGTACTTC. Its translation is CASSLMTGSETQYF.

This clone was found a few times. This chain joins TRBV9 and TRBJ2-5; 7 bases map to TRBD1. The germline V gene encodes CDR1 SGDLS and CDR2 YYNGEE. The CDR3 consists of 13 residues. The J segment lost 8 bases and the V segment lost 0 bases, leaving 4 bases of the junction unmatched. The CDR3 DNA follows: TGTGCCAGCAGCGTAGAGGGGGCCCCCACCCAGTACTTC. Amino acids: CASSVEGAPTQYF.

The rearrangement links TRBV28 to TRBJ2-1; 7 bases fit TRBD1. Germline trimming cut 10 bases from V and 3 bases from J; bases unmatched to any gene: 12. The CDR3 has 15 residues. Germline V CDR1 and CDR2: MDHEN, SYDVKM. The CDR3 DNA follows: TGTGCCACCACGGAGAGGGGGCCGGGCTACAATGAGCAGTTCTTC. Translation: CATTERGPGYNEQFF.

The gene calls are TRBV10-3 and TRBJ1-2, with 11 bases that match TRBD1. V dropped 11 bases and J dropped 6; count of bases not matched to a gene: 8. In germline, CDR1 is ENHRY, CDR2 SYGVKD. This CDR3 comprises 13 residues. CDR3 region: CALKGTGGNGYTF. CDR3 bases: TGTGCCTTGAAAGGGACAGGGGGAAATGGCTACACCTTC.